Below, 11 T cell receptor beta chains from the same sample are listed, as sequenced in a study of cytotoxic CD8 clonotypes in ibrutinib-treated CLL. TCRdb's table, derived via immunoSEQ multiplex PCR, lists solely in-frame clones and lacks some. Among roughly 30,000 clones listed, 76% were seen once. The sample consisted of PBMCs, taken after 36 months of ibrutinib treatment. All receptors come from a human donor with chronic lymphocytic leukemia.

This clone has only a few counts. The V and J genes are TRBV5-4 and TRBJ2-7; possible D gene TRBD2, 6 bases. There are 12 residues in the CDR3. CDR1 is SGHNT, CDR2 YYREEE, per germline (reference sequence). The V end lost 3 bases, the J end lost 4 bases, and 8 bases lay between the germline ends. The CDR3 region has the DNA TGTGCCAGCAGCTACGGGGGATACGAGCAGTACTTC. Amino acids: CASSYGGYEQYF.

The chain's CDR3 is CASSLKTSGTDTQYF. Here the CDR3 DNA reads TGTGCCAGCAGCTTGAAGACTAGCGGAACAGATACGCAGTATTTT. The chain couples TRBV5-6 to TRBJ2-3, with 9 bases matching TRBD2. CDR3 length: 15 amino acids. The ends lost 1 base at V and 3 bases at J; junction bases unmatched: 3. The germline CDR1 and CDR2 sequences are SGHDT and YYEEEE.

The V gene is TRBV27, the J gene TRBJ1-6; D is uncertain. The V end lost 2 bases, the J end lost 7 bases, and 6 bases lay between the germline ends. Germline CDR1 reads MNHEY; CDR2 reads SMNVEV (reference sequence). The CDR3 covers 13 residues. The CDR3 DNA is TGTGCCAGCAGTTTAATGGCGAATTCACCCCTCCACTTT. As protein: CASSLMANSPLHF.

This clone was seen a single time. The chain has TRBV21-1 and TRBJ1-5; TRBD1 is the table's D call and was not checked against the DNA. TRBV21-1 is noted as a pseudogene. CDR3 length equals 17 residues. The CDR3: CASSTLAEGGMNQPQHF. CDR3 nucleotide sequence: TGTGCCAGCAGCACCCTTGCGGAAGGGGGAATGAATCAGCCCCAGCATTTT.

The rearrangement joins TRBV7-2 to TRBJ2-7; D remains unclear. V was pared by 5 bases and J by 2 bases, with 13 bases between. Germline V gives CDR1 SGHTA, CDR2 FQGNSA. This CDR3 region has 14 residues. In DNA form, the CDR3 reads TGTGCCAGCAGCCTGAACACTCTAACCTACGAGCAGTACTTC. This translates into CASSLNTLTYEQYF.

The rearrangement uses TRBV6-5 and TRBJ1-2; the match to TRBD1 covers 7 bases. J was trimmed by 5 bases and V by 10 bases; bases with no gene match: 7. The CDR3 has 12 amino acids. CDR1 and CDR2 (germline): MNHEY, SVGAGI. The CDR3: CATGDSPYGYTF. CDR3 coding DNA: TGTGCCACTGGGGACAGTCCTTATGGCTACACCTTC.

The chain recombines TRBV6-6 with TRBJ1-6, with 11 bases fitting TRBD1. Looked up from germline, CDR1 is MNHNY and CDR2 is SVGAGI (reference sequence). Trimming at V came to 6 bases and at J to 7 bases, leaving 2 bases not matched to a gene. The CDR3 has 14 amino acids. The DNA of the CDR3 is TGTGCCAGCAGGGGGGACAGGGGGAATTCACCCCTCCACTTT. Protein sequence: CASRGDRGNSPLHF.

This chain links TRBV2 with TRBJ2-3; 8 bases map to TRBD2. With V trimmed by 6 bases and J by 1 base, 6 bases remained unmatched. In germline, CDR1 is SNHLY, CDR2 FYNNEI. This CDR3 region has 15 residues. The CDR3, as DNA: TGTGCCAGCAGAGGGAGCGGGGGAGGCACAGATACGCAGTATTTT. Its translation: CASRGSGGGTDTQYF.

V gene TRBV27 combines with J gene TRBJ2-7; D is undetermined. Germline CDR1 is MNHEY and CDR2 is SMNVEV (reference sequence). V was shortened by 6 bases and J by 4 bases, with 7 bases between the two germline ends. The CDR3 sequence is 11 residues long. CDR3 sequence reads: CASSGHYEQYF. For the CDR3, the DNA is TGTGCCAGCAGCGGCCATTACGAGCAGTACTTC.

For the CDR3, the DNA is TGTGCCAGCAGTTACTCGTACACCGGGGAGCTGTTTTTT. Its protein product is CASSYSYTGELFF. The chain has TRBV6-5 and TRBJ2-2; no clear D gene. V was shortened by 0 bases and J by 3 bases, with 2 bases between the two germline ends. The CDR3 has 13 amino acids. Germline V CDR1 and CDR2: MNHEY, SVGAGI.

J is TRBJ2-7 and V is TRBV5-6; 13 positions agree with TRBD2. V lost 3 bases and J lost 7; bases outside the gene matches: 7. Germline values: CDR1 SGHDT, CDR2 YYEEEE. The CDR3 contains 15 residues. The CDR3 loop is CASSSGTSGAGEQYF. Written as DNA, the CDR3 is TGTGCCAGCAGCTCCGGGACTAGCGGGGCGGGAGAGCAGTACTTC.